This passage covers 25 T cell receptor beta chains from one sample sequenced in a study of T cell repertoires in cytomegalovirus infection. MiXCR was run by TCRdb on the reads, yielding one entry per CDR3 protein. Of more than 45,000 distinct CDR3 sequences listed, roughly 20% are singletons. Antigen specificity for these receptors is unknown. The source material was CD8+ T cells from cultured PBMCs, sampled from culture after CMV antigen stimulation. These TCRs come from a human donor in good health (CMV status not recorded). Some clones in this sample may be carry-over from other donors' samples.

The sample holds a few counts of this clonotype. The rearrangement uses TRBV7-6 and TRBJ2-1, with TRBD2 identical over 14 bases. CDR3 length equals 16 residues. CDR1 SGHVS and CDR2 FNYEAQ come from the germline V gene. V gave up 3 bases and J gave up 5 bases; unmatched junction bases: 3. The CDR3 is CASSFRLAGGHNEQFF. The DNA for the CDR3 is TGTGCCAGCAGCTTTCGACTAGCGGGGGGGCACAATGAGCAGTTCTTC.

CDR3 sequence reads: CASSPGRGFSYNEQFF. The CDR3 DNA sequence: TGTGCCAGCAGCCCAGGAAGAGGGTTCTCCTACAATGAGCAGTTCTTC. The chain joins TRBV5-6 to TRBJ2-1; tentatively, D is TRBD2 (5 bases). CDR1 is SGHDT, CDR2 YYEEEE, per germline. This CDR3 spans 16 amino acids. V lost 4 bases and J 0 bases, leaving 14 bases between the germline ends.

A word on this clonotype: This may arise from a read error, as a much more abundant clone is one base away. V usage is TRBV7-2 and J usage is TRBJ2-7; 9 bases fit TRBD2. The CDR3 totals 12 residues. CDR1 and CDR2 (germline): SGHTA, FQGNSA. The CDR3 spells CAISGGSYEQYF. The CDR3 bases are TGTGCCATCAGCGGGGGGTCTTACGAGCAGTACTTC.

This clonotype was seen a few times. The CDR3 is CASSLDRSGYTF. The CDR3 region has the DNA TGTGCCAGCAGCTTAGACAGGAGCGGCTACACCTTC. The chain recombines TRBV7-9 with TRBJ1-2; D may be TRBD1 (5 bases). Per the germline V gene, CDR1 is SEHNR and CDR2 is FQNEAQ (reference sequence). The CDR3 runs 12 residues. The ends were cut back, 1 base at V and 8 bases at J, with 8 bases in the middle.

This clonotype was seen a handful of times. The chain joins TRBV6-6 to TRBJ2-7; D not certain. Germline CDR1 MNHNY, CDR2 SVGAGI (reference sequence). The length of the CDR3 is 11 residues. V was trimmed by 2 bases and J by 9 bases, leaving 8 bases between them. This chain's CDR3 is CASSYGDAQYF. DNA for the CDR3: TGTGCCAGCAGTTACGGGGATGCGCAGTACTTC.

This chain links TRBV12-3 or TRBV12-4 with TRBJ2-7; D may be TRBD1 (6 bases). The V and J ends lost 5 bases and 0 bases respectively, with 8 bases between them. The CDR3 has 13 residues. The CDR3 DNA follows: TGTGCCAGCAGTGTGGACAGCTCCTACGAGCAGTACTTC. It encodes CASSVDSSYEQYF.

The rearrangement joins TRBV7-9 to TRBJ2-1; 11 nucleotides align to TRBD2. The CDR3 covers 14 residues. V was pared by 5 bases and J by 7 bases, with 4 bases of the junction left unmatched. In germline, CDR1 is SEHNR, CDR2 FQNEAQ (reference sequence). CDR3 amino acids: CASSETSGKNEQFF. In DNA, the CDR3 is TGTGCCAGCAGCGAGACTAGCGGGAAAAATGAGCAGTTCTTC.

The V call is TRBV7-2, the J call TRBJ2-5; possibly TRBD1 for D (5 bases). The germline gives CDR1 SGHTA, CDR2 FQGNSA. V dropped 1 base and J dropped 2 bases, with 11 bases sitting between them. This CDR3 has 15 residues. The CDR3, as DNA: TGTGCCAGCAGCTTAGGGACACCTACTCAAGAGACCCAGTACTTC. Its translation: CASSLGTPTQETQYF.

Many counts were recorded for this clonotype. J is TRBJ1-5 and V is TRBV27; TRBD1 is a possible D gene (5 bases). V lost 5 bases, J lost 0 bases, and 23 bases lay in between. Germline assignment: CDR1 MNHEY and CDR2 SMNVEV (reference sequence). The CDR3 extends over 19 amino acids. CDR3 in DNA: TGTGCCAGCAGTCCCATACAGGTCATTAATGTTCATAGCAATCAGCCCCAGCATTTT. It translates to CASSPIQVINVHSNQPQHF.

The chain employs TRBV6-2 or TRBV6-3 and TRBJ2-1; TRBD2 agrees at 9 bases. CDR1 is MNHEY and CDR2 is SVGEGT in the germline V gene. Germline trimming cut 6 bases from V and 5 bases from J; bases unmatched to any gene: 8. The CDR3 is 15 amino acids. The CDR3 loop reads CASSTIAGVHNEQFF. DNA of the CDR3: TGTGCCAGCAGCACCATAGCGGGAGTCCACAATGAGCAGTTCTTC.

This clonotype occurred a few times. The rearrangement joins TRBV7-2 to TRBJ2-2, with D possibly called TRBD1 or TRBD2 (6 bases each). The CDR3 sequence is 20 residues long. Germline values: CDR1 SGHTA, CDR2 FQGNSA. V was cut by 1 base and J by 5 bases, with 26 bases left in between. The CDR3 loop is CASSLENGIDGGAGTGELFF. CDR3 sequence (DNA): TGTGCCAGCAGCTTAGAAAATGGGATCGATGGGGGCGCGGGAACCGGGGAGCTGTTTTTT.

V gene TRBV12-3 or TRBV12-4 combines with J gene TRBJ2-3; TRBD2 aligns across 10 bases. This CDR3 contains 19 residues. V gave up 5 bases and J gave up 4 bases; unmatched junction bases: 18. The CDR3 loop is CASSQPYSLAGAGADTQYF. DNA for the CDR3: TGTGCCAGCAGTCAGCCCTATTCCCTAGCGGGAGCGGGTGCAGATACGCAGTATTTT.

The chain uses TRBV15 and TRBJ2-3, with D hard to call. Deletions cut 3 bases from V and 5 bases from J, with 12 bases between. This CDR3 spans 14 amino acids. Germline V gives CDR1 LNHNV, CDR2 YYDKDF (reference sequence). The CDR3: CATSRSSSRDTQYF. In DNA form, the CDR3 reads TGTGCCACCAGCAGGTCGAGCTCCAGAGATACGCAGTATTTT.

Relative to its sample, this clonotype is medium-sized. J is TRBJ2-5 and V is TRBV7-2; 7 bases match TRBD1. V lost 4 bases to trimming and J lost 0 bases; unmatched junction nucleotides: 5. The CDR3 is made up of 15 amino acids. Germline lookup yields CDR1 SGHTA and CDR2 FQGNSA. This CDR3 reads CASSSPGTDQETQYF. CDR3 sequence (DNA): TGTGCCAGCAGCTCCCCCGGGACAGACCAAGAGACCCAGTACTTC.

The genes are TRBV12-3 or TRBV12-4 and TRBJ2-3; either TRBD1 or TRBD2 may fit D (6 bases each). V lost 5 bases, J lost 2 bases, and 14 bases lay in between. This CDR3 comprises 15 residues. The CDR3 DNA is TGTGCCAGCAGTGGAGGGGGGCGTTACACAGATACGCAGTATTTT. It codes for CASSGGGRYTDTQYF.

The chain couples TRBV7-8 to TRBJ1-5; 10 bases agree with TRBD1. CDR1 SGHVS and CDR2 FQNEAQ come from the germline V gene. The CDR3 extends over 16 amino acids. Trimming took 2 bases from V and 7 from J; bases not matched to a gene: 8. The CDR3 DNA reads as TGTGCCAGCAGCTTATGGAGAGGGACAGGGGACCAGCCCCAGCATTTT. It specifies CASSLWRGTGDQPQHF. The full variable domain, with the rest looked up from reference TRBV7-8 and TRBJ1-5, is GAGVSQSPRYKVAKRGQDVALRCDPISGHVSLFWYQQALGQGPEFLTYFQNEAQLDKSGLPSDRFFAERPEGSVSTLKIQRTQQEDSAVYLCASSLWRGTGDQPQHFGDGTRLSIL.

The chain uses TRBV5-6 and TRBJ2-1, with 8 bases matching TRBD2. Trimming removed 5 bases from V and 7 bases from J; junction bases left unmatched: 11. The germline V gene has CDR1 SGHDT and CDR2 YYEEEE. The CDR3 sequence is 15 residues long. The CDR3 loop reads CASREPGGAPNEQFF. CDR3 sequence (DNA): TGTGCCAGCAGGGAGCCGGGGGGGGCCCCGAATGAGCAGTTCTTC.

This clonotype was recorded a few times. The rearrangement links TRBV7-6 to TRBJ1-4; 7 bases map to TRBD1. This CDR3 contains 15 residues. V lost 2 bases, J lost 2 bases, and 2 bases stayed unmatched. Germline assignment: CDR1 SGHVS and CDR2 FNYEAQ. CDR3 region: CASSLRQGTNEKLFF. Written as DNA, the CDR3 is TGTGCCAGCAGCTTACGACAGGGCACTAATGAAAAACTGTTTTTT.

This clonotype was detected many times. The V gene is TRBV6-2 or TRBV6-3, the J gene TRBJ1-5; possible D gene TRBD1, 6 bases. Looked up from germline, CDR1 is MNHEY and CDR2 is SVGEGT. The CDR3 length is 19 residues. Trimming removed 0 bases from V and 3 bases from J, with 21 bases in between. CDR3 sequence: CASSYSTMVAGVSNQPQHF. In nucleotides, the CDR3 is TGTGCCAGCAGTTACTCGACAATGGTCGCAGGGGTTTCCAATCAGCCCCAGCATTTT.

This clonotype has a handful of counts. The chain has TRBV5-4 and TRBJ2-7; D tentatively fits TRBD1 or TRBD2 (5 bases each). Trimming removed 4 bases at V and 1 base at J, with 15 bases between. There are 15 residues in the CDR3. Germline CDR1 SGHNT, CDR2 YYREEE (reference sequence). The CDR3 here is CASSPRGVESYEQYF. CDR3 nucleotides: TGTGCCAGCAGCCCAAGAGGGGTCGAGTCCTACGAGCAGTACTTC.

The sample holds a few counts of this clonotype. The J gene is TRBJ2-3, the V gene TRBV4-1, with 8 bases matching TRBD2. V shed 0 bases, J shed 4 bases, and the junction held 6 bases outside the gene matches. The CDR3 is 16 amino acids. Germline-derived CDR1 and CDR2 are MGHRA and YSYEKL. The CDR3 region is CASSQERTGGSDTQYF. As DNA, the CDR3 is TGCGCCAGCAGCCAAGAGCGGACGGGAGGGTCAGATACGCAGTATTTT.

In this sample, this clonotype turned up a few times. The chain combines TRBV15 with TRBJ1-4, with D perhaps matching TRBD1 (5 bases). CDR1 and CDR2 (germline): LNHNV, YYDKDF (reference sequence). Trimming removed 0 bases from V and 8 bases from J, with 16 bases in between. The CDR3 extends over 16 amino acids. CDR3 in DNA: TGTGCCACCAGCAGAGATCGGGCAACTCGGGACGAAAAACTGTTTTTT. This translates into CATSRDRATRDEKLFF.

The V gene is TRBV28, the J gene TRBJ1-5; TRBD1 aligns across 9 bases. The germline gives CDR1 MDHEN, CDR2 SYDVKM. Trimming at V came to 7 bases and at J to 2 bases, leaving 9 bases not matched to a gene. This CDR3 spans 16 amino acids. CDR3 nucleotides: TGTGCCAGCACCTCGGACAGGGGCTTCGGCAATCAGCCCCAGCATTTT. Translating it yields CASTSDRGFGNQPQHF.

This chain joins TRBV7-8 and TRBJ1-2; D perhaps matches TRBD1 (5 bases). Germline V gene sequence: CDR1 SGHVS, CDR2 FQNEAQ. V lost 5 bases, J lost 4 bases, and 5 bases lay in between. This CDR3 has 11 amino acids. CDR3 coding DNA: TGTGCCAGCAGCGGGACCTATGGCTACACCTTC. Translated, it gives CASSGTYGYTF. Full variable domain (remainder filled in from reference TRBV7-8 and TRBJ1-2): GAGVSQSPRYKVAKRGQDVALRCDPISGHVSLFWYQQALGQGPEFLTYFQNEAQLDKSGLPSDRFFAERPEGSVSTLKIQRTQQEDSAVYLCASSGTYGYTFGSGTRLTVV.

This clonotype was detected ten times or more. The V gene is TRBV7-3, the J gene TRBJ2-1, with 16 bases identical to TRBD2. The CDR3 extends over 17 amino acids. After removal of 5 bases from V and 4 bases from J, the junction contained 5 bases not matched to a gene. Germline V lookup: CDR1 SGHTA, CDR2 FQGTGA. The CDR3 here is CASSPRGLAGGYNEQFF. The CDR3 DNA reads TGTGCCAGCAGCCCCCGGGGACTAGCGGGGGGGTACAATGAGCAGTTCTTC.